The clone carrying this TCR beta chain showed up just a few times. The antigen is unknown. It was cDNA, reverse transcribed from extracted RNA, that served as the sequencing template. The assay was immunoSEQ multiplex PCR, and TCRdb's table has in-frame clones only and misses some. The sample yields approximately 99,000 clones, approximately 59% seen once. The data are from a study of CD8+ T cells in alopecia areata. Regarding the study as a whole: The study found higher clonality in lesional than normal scalp, especially in alopecia totalis/universalis. Sequence data from scalp samples additionally include resident alphabeta T cells of normal skin.

The sorting of PBMCs gave CD4+ and CD8+ T cells. The specimen sequenced was CD8+ T cells sorted from blood. The TCR was taken from a human donor in good health.

This CDR3 is CASSPFRGQSSYNEQFF. The CDR3 DNA reads as TGCGCCAGCAGCCCCTTTAGAGGCCAGTCCTCCTACAATGAGCAGTTCTTC. The genes are TRBV4-1 and TRBJ2-1; no reliable D call. CDR3 length: 17 residues. Germline CDR1 MGHRA, CDR2 YSYEKL. V gave up 4 bases and J gave up 0 bases, with 16 bases separating them.